The TCR beta chain described here comes from a study of T cells in Graves' hyperthyroidism and ophthalmopathy. A word on this clonotype: Its antigen is not known.

Researchers took RNA transcripts and amplified the TCR beta CDR3 regions from them. A set of HTBI primers served as the primers for a first-round RT-PCR of the TCR CDR3. TCRdb redid the calling of the multiplex PCR reads with MiXCR, one entry per CDR3 protein. Here the sample spans fewer than 650,000 distinct CDR3 sequences, 40% to 50% being singletons. Study-wide findings and caveats: Most clonotypes expanded in thyroid above 0.001 were likewise present in blood. Through a model of 13 V-J features, ophthalmopathy was separated from stable hyperthyroidism.

Trimming shortened V by 3 bases and J by 6 bases, and 15 bases separated the two germline ends. The germline V gene has CDR1 SGHTA and CDR2 FQGNSA. The CDR3 totals 15 residues. The study excluded patients with uncontrolled infection, other autoimmune disease, pregnancy or lactation. Sample: peripheral blood or thyroid tissue (not recorded which). This chain uses TRBV7-2 with TRBJ1-5, with a weak D call TRBD1 (5 bases). This receptor was obtained from an adult woman with Graves' disease, either hyperthyroidism or ophthalmopathy (not recorded which). CDR3 DNA: TGTGCCAGCAGCTTGCGGGACGGCCGAGTTCAGCCCCAGCATTTT. Translated: CASSLRDGRVQPQHF. Variable domain in full (rest from reference TRBV7-2 and TRBJ1-5): GAGVSQSPSNKVTEKGKDVELRCDPISGHTALYWYRQSLGQGLEFLIYFQGNSAPDKSGLPSDRFSAERTGGSVSTLTIQRTQQEDSAVYLCASSLRDGRVQPQHFGDGTRLSIL.